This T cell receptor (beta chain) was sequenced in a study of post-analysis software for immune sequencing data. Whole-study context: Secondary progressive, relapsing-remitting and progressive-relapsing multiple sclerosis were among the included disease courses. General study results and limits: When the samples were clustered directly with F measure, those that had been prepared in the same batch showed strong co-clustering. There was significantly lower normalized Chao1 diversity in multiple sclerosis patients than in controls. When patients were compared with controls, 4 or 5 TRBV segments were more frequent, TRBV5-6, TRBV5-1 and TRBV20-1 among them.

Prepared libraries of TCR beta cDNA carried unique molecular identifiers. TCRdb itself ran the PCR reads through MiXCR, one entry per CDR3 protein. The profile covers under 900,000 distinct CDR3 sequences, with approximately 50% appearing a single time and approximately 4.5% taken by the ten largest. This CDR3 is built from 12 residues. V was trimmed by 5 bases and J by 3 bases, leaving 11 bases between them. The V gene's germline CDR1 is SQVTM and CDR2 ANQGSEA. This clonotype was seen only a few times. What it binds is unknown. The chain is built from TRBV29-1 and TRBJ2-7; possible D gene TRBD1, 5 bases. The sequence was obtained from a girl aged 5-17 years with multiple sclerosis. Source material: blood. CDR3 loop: CSVHQGGYEQYF. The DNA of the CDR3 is TGCAGCGTTCACCAGGGCGGCTACGAGCAGTACTTC.